Following are 24 T cell receptor beta chains from one sample sequenced in a study of T cell changes during pregnancy in multiple sclerosis. TCRdb's table, derived via immunoSEQ multiplex PCR, lists solely in-frame clones and lacks some. In the table there are 40,000 to 45,000 clones, 85% to 90% of which are singletons. Material: CD8+ T cells from peripheral blood mononuclear cells, obtained after pregnancy. The receptors originated from a female donor in good health, enrolled as a control in a pregnancy study.

The chain joins TRBV7-9 to TRBJ2-1, with a tentative D call TRBD1 (6 bases). Germline lookup yields CDR1 SEHNR and CDR2 FQNEAQ (reference sequence). This CDR3 region has 13 residues. The V gene lost 3 bases and the J gene lost 4 bases, with 7 bases spanning the gap. The CDR3 reads CASSFQGYNEQFF. CDR3 sequence (DNA): TGTGCCAGCAGCTTCCAGGGGTACAATGAGCAGTTCTTC.

The chain recombines TRBV9 with TRBJ1-3; possible D gene TRBD1, 5 bases. Germline CDR1 reads SGDLS; CDR2 reads YYNGEE. V was pared by 3 bases and J by 10 bases, with 20 bases between. The CDR3 loop spans 15 amino acids. CDR3 coding DNA: TGTGCCAGCAGCGAAGGGGCTACCACCGGCTGGACCATATATTTT. Translation gives CASSEGATTGWTIYF.

This clone appeared once. V is TRBV5-6 and J is TRBJ2-7; D is perhaps TRBD1 (6 bases). Looked up from germline, CDR1 is SGHDT and CDR2 is YYEEEE. This CDR3 spans 13 amino acids. The ends were cut back, 2 bases at V and 4 bases at J, with 10 bases in the middle. The CDR3 spells CASSLQGTYEQYF. DNA of the CDR3: TGTGCCAGCAGCTTACAGGGCACGTACGAGCAGTACTTC.

This chain uses TRBV25-1 with TRBJ1-6, with a possible D match to TRBD1 (5 bases). The germline CDR1 and CDR2 sequences are MGHDK and SYGVNS. The CDR3 sequence is 15 residues long. The ends were cut back, 1 base at V and 5 bases at J, with 9 bases in the middle. In nucleotides, the CDR3 is TGTGCCAGCAGTGAATGGGGGGGGGATAATTCACCCCTCCACTTT. Protein: CASSEWGGDNSPLHF.

The CDR3: CASSLGGAQGMNGYTF. As DNA, the CDR3 is TGTGCCAGCAGCTTAGGTGGGGCACAGGGGATGAATGGCTACACCTTC. The chain carries TRBV7-9 and TRBJ1-2; TRBD1 matches at 7 bases. Per germline, CDR1 SEHNR and CDR2 FQNEAQ (reference sequence). V lost 1 base, J lost 6 bases, and 11 bases stayed unmatched. The CDR3 loop spans 16 amino acids.

The chain is built from TRBV4-2 and TRBJ2-7, with D tentatively TRBD1 (5 bases). Germline lookup yields CDR1 LGHNA and CDR2 YNFKEQ. Trimming shortened V by 4 bases and J by 4 bases, and 11 bases separated the two germline ends. The CDR3 is 13 amino acids. CDR3: CASSPGLGYEQYF. In DNA form, the CDR3 reads TGTGCCAGCAGCCCAGGGCTAGGATACGAGCAGTACTTC.

The chain uses TRBV27 and TRBJ2-2; TRBD2 is a possible D gene (6 bases). Trimming cost V 7 bases and J 6 bases, with 12 bases left between them. The CDR3 spans 13 residues. CDR1 and CDR2 from the germline V gene are MNHEY and SMNVEV (reference sequence). The CDR3 is CASTLGGAGELFF. The CDR3 DNA is TGTGCCAGCACCCTTGGAGGGGCCGGGGAGCTGTTTTTT.

The rearrangement uses TRBV6-6 and TRBJ2-3, with D possibly matching TRBD2 (7 bases). V was trimmed by 0 bases and J by 2 bases, leaving 12 bases between them. This CDR3 has 16 amino acids. Per the germline V gene, CDR1 is MNHNY and CDR2 is SVGAGI (reference sequence). The CDR3 DNA is TGTGCCAGCAGTTACTCTCGGGGGGCCCCCACAGATACGCAGTATTTT. Its translation is CASSYSRGAPTDTQYF.

V usage is TRBV19 and J usage is TRBJ2-3; 11 bases agree with TRBD2. Unmatched junction bases numbered 7, after V lost 6 bases and J lost 2 bases. The CDR3 consists of 16 residues. CDR1 is LNHDA, CDR2 SQIVND, per germline (reference sequence). CDR3 coding DNA: TGTGCCAGTAGCATCGGGACTAGCGGTATCACAGATACGCAGTATTTT. Residues: CASSIGTSGITDTQYF.

The chain couples TRBV15 to TRBJ2-1; TRBD2 might be the D (5 bases). The CDR3 is 15 amino acids. Germline V gene sequence: CDR1 LNHNV, CDR2 YYDKDF (reference sequence). V gave up 0 bases and J gave up 3 bases, with 9 bases separating them. Here the CDR3 reads CATSRDRGVYNEQFF. The DNA of the CDR3 is TGTGCCACCAGCAGAGATCGGGGAGTCTACAATGAGCAGTTCTTC.

The chain uses TRBV9 and TRBJ1-2; D is uncertain. Trimming pared 0 bases from V and 0 bases from J, leaving 6 bases between. The CDR3 covers 14 residues. The germline V gene encodes CDR1 SGDLS and CDR2 YYNGEE. The CDR3 bases are TGTGCCAGCAGCGTAGGCGAGGCTAACTATGGCTACACCTTC. Its protein is CASSVGEANYGYTF.

The V and J genes are TRBV6-4 and TRBJ1-5; 7 nucleotides agree with TRBD1. The CDR3 contains 19 residues. Trimming at V came to 6 bases and at J to 0 bases, leaving 17 bases not matched to a gene. CDR1 and CDR2 (germline): MRHNA, SNTAGT. The DNA for the CDR3 is TGTGCCAGCAGCCCAGGGGGTGGCTTCTGTAGGGATAGCAATCAGCCCCAGCATTTT. As protein: CASSPGGGFCRDSNQPQHF.

The chain uses TRBV27 and TRBJ2-5, with 7 positions matching TRBD2. The J call is in doubt because the DNA end fits TRBJ2-7 better. In germline, CDR1 is MNHEY, CDR2 SMNVEV (reference sequence). The CDR3 length is 12 residues. The CDR3 loop reads CASSLTGGEQYF. DNA of the CDR3: TGTGCCAGCAGCCTAACGGGGGGCGAGCAGTACTTC.

The CDR3 DNA follows: TGTGCCAGCAGCTTAGTCGAGGGCGGCGATGAAAAACTGTTTTTT. It encodes CASSLVEGGDEKLFF. J is TRBJ1-4 and V is TRBV7-9; D not certain. Deletions cut 1 base from V and 6 bases from J, with 12 bases between. Looked up from germline, CDR1 is SEHNR and CDR2 is FQNEAQ (reference sequence). The CDR3 runs 15 residues. Looking up the rest from reference TRBV7-9 and TRBJ1-4 gives the full variable domain: DTGVSQNPRHKITKRGQNVTFRCDPISEHNRLYWYRQTLGQGPEFLTYFQNEAQLEKSRLLSDRFSAERPKGSFSTLEIQRTEQGDSAMYLCASSLVEGGDEKLFFGSGTQLSVL.

The rearrangement uses TRBV28 and TRBJ2-7, with 7 nucleotides matching TRBD1. J was trimmed by 4 bases and V by 8 bases; bases with no gene match: 5. The CDR3 consists of 12 residues. Germline CDR1 and CDR2: MDHEN and SYDVKM. CDR3 loop: CASGQAVYEQYF. CDR3 bases: TGTGCCAGCGGACAGGCGGTGTACGAGCAGTACTTC.

The rearrangement joins TRBV6-1 to TRBJ2-1, with 11 bases matching TRBD2. With V trimmed by 4 bases and J by 4 bases, 3 bases remained unmatched. This CDR3 contains 15 residues. In germline, CDR1 is MNHNS, CDR2 SASEGT. This chain's CDR3 is CASSATSGEYNEQFF. Here the CDR3 DNA reads TGTGCCAGCAGTGCGACTAGCGGGGAGTACAATGAGCAGTTCTTC.

V gene TRBV27 combines with J gene TRBJ2-7; possible D gene TRBD1, 5 bases. Trimming cost V 5 bases and J 2 bases, with 19 bases left between them. Per germline, CDR1 MNHEY and CDR2 SMNVEV (reference sequence). The CDR3 consists of 16 residues. This CDR3 is CASSGAPGPGAYEQYF. DNA for the CDR3: TGTGCCAGCAGTGGGGCCCCAGGGCCTGGCGCCTACGAGCAGTACTTC.

J is TRBJ2-7 and V is TRBV9, with a possible D match to TRBD2 (5 bases). V was cut by 0 bases and J by 4 bases, with 8 bases left in between. The V gene's germline CDR1 is SGDLS and CDR2 YYNGEE. The CDR3 runs to 13 residues. CDR3 protein: CASSVGGEYEQYF. CDR3 in DNA: TGTGCCAGCAGCGTAGGTGGGGAGTACGAGCAGTACTTC.

The CDR3 loop is CASSQWDSEAFF. The CDR3 coding sequence is TGTGCCAGCAGTCAGTGGGACAGCGAAGCTTTCTTT. The chain links TRBV6-5 to TRBJ1-1; 7 bases align to TRBD1. V shed 5 bases and J 8 bases; nucleotides not matched to a gene: 5. Per the germline V gene, CDR1 is MNHEY and CDR2 is SVGAGI. This CDR3 has 12 amino acids.

The rearrangement uses TRBV13 and TRBJ2-7; maybe TRBD1 (6 bases). The CDR3 spans 12 residues. V gave up 4 bases and J gave up 5 bases, with 9 bases separating them. The germline gives CDR1 PRHDT, CDR2 FYEKMQ (reference sequence). Here the CDR3 reads CASSSQGDEQYF. The CDR3 nucleotides are TGTGCCAGCAGCTCACAGGGAGACGAGCAGTACTTC.

The chain links TRBV7-6 to TRBJ2-3; 8 bases agree with TRBD2. The germline V gene has CDR1 SGHVS and CDR2 FNYEAQ. The ends lost 5 bases at V and 4 bases at J; junction bases unmatched: 5. The CDR3 sequence is 14 residues long. In nucleotides, the CDR3 is TGTGCCAGCAGCGCGACTAGCGACTCAGATACGCAGTATTTT. Translating gives CASSATSDSDTQYF.

The V call is TRBV7-3, the J call TRBJ2-7, with TRBD2 as a possible D gene (6 bases). Germline V gene data show CDR1 as SGHTA and CDR2 as FQGTGA. The CDR3 extends over 14 amino acids. V was cut by 4 bases and J by 1 base, with 11 bases left in between. CDR3 region: CASSSGGGSYEQYF. In DNA form, the CDR3 reads TGTGCCAGCAGCTCCGGGGGAGGTTCCTACGAGCAGTACTTC.

V usage is TRBV27 and J usage is TRBJ1-5; no clear D. Per germline, CDR1 MNHEY and CDR2 SMNVEV (reference sequence). The CDR3 extends over 12 amino acids. Trimming shortened V by 3 bases and J by 3 bases, and 3 bases separated the two germline ends. CDR3 in DNA: TGTGCCAGCAGTTTCTCCAATCAGCCCCAGCATTTT. Translated: CASSFSNQPQHF.

The chain carries TRBV29-1 and TRBJ1-5; 9 bases agree with TRBD1. The CDR3 is made up of 14 amino acids. Germline-derived CDR1 and CDR2 are SQVTM and ANQGSEA. V was pared by 2 bases and J by 4 bases, with 3 bases of the junction left unmatched. DNA of the CDR3: TGCAGCGTTGAATTGGGACAGGGTAATCAGCCCCAGCATTTT. It translates to CSVELGQGNQPQHF.